This T cell receptor (beta chain) came from a study of T cell repertoires in cytomegalovirus infection. Overall study: Well-studied HLA-B-restricted CMV epitopes were used in the study alongside recently identified HLA-C-restricted ones. Shared public TCR beta signatures pointed to both CMV infection and a matching HLA type.

Germline V gene sequence: CDR1 MNHEY, CDR2 SVGEGT. This CDR3 contains 12 residues. V was shortened by 5 bases and J by 3 bases, with 8 bases between the two germline ends. MiXCR, applied by TCRdb to the reads, yields one record per CDR3 protein. The data contain under 850,000 distinct CDR3 sequences, around 32% of them seen just once; the ten biggest clones take up roughly 20%. Details on this clonotype: Its antigen is still unknown.

The sequencing here drew on cultured PBMCs, taken from culture after CMV antigen stimulation. The chain links TRBV6-2 or TRBV6-3 to TRBJ2-7; the D is unclear. The receptor's source is a human donor in good health (CMV status not recorded). Some clones in this sample may be carry-over from other donors' samples. The CDR3 coding sequence is TGTGCCAGCAGTCGCCTCCTCTACGAGCAGTACTTC. Encoded protein: CASSRLLYEQYF.